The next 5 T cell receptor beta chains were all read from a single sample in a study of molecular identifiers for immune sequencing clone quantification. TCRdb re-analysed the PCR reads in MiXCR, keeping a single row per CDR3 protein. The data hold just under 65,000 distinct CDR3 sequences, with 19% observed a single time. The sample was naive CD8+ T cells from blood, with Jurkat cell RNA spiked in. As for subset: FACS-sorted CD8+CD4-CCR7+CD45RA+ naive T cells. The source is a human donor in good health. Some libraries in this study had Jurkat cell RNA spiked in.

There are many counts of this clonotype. The CDR3 DNA sequence: TGCGCCAGCGGGGACAGGTTTTTTGGGCAGTACTTC. Translated, it gives CASGDRFFGQYF. The V and J genes are TRBV10-1 and TRBJ2-7; 8 bases fit TRBD1. Trimming took 8 bases from V and 9 from J; bases not matched to a gene: 9. The CDR3 is 12 amino acids. Germline V gives CDR1 WNHNN, CDR2 SYGVQD (reference sequence).

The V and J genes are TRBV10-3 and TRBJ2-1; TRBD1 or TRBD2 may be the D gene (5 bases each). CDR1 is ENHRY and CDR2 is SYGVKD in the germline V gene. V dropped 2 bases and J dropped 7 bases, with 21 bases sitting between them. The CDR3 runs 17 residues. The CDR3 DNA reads TGTGCCATCAGTGAGCCCCAAGGGGAGAATTTCGTGAATGAGCAGTTCTTC. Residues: CAISEPQGENFVNEQFF.

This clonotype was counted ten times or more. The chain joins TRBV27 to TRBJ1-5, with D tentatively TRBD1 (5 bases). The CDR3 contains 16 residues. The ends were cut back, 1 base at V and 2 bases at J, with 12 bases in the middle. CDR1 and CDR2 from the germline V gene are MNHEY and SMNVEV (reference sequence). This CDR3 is CASSLLGDHGNQPQHF. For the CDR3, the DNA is TGTGCCAGCAGTTTATTAGGGGATCACGGCAATCAGCCCCAGCATTTT.

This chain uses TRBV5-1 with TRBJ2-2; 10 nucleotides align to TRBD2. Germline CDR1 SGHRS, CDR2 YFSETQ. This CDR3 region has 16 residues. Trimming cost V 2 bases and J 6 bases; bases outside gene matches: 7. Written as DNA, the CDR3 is TGCGCCAGCAGCTTTCCGGTACTAGCGGGATCCGGGGAGCTGTTTTTT. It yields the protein CASSFPVLAGSGELFF.

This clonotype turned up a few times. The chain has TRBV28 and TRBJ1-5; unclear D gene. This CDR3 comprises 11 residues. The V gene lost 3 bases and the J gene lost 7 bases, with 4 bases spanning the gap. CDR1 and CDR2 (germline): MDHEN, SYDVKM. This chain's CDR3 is CASSFGQPQHF. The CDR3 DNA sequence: TGTGCCAGCAGTTTCGGACAGCCCCAGCATTTT. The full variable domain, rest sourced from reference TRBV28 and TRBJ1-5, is DVKVTQSSRYLVKRTGEKVFLECVQDMDHENMFWYRQDPGLGLRLIYFSYDVKMKEKGDIPEGYSVSREKKERFSLILESASTNQTSMYLCASSFGQPQHFGDGTRLSIL.